This TCR beta chain was recorded in a study of blood T cell repertoires in COVID-19. The CDR3 has 15 residues. Germline CDR1 and CDR2: MNHEY and SVGAGI. Trimming removed 4 bases from V and 4 bases from J, with 11 bases in between. The age range of participants was about 18 to 90 years, with residence in about 25 US areas. Authors' methods: Estimated nucleated cell counts came from reference gene primer amplification. Only in-frame clones appear in the TCRdb table, and some are missing; sequencing was by immunoSEQ multiplex PCR. V, J and clone size derive from that table, while D and trimming were established from the DNA sequence. The sample includes about 270,000 clones, roughly 90% of them seen just once.

This TCR was recovered from a woman between 35 and 50 years old with acute COVID-19. Sequencing was carried out using PBMCs or T cells enriched from blood (not recorded which). The V call is TRBV6-5, the J call TRBJ2-6, with a weak D call TRBD2 (6 bases). The CDR3 loop is CASSSGTSGANVLTF. The CDR3 DNA reads TGTGCCAGCAGTTCAGGGACTTCCGGGGCCAACGTCCTGACTTTC.